A single sample is the source of the 22 T cell receptor beta chains below, sequenced in a study of cytomegalovirus exposure and HLA in healthy donors. The primer mix had 60 Vbeta and 13 Jbeta primers. Generated by immunoSEQ multiplex PCR, the TCRdb table keeps only in-frame clones and is missing some. Of approximately 190,000 clones in the sample, about 90% were seen once. Specimen: PBMCs. The receptor source for this set is a young man in good health and CMV-seronegative.

The chain employs TRBV5-6 and TRBJ2-7; D unclear. Trimming left V 0 bases short and J 0 bases short, with 19 bases between. This CDR3 contains 18 residues. Germline V lookup: CDR1 SGHDT, CDR2 YYEEEE. In DNA, the CDR3 is TGTGCCAGCAGCTTGGACTCAGGCAACCTCCCTTCCTCCTACGAGCAGTACTTC. Amino acids: CASSLDSGNLPSSYEQYF.

The V and J genes are TRBV5-5 and TRBJ1-3, with D perhaps matching TRBD1 (6 bases). V lost 0 bases to trimming and J lost 2 bases, with 15 bases between them. This CDR3 comprises 17 residues. Germline CDR1 is SGHKS and CDR2 is YYEKEE (reference sequence). The CDR3 DNA reads TGTGCCAGCAGCTTGGCCGCGGGGGCGCTCCCTGGAAACACCATATATTTT. It encodes CASSLAAGALPGNTIYF. The full variable domain, rest sourced from reference TRBV5-5 and TRBJ1-3, is DAGVTQSPTHLIKTRGQQVTLRCSPISGHKSVSWYQQVLGQGPQFIFQYYEKEERGRGNFPDRFSARQFPNYSSELNVNALLLGDSALYLCASSLAAGALPGNTIYFGEGSWLTVV.

The gene calls are TRBV5-4 and TRBJ2-4; the match to TRBD1 covers 7 bases. The V and J ends lost 2 bases and 0 bases, in that order; junction bases with no gene match: 8. This CDR3 spans 17 amino acids. Germline assignment: CDR1 SGHNT and CDR2 YYREEE (reference sequence). The CDR3 sequence: CASSLMGQTLAKNIQYF. CDR3 DNA: TGTGCCAGCAGCTTAATGGGACAGACCTTAGCCAAAAACATTCAGTACTTC.

A few counts support this clone. One end of the junction fails to match germline, which may point to a read error. The chain uses TRBV30 and TRBJ2-7, with no clear D. Germline lookup yields CDR1 GTSNPN and CDR2 SVGIG (reference sequence). The CDR3 loop spans 13 amino acids. The CDR3 DNA reads TGTGCTTGGAGTGTTGAGGCCTCGGGCGAGCAGTACTTC. Translation gives CAWSVEASGEQYF.

The table lists this clone with a few counts. The chain joins TRBV19 to TRBJ1-1, with D maybe TRBD1 (6 bases). V lost 6 bases and J lost 1, with 15 bases in between. There are 15 residues in the CDR3. Germline lookup yields CDR1 LNHDA and CDR2 SQIVND (reference sequence). The CDR3 is CASRGADRPNTEAFF. The CDR3 region has the DNA TGTGCCAGTAGAGGTGCGGACAGACCGAACACTGAAGCTTTCTTT.

V is TRBV5-4 and J is TRBJ2-1; D not resolved. Trimming cost V 0 bases and J 4 bases, with 11 bases left between them. CDR1 is SGHNT and CDR2 is YYREEE in the germline V gene (reference sequence). The CDR3 runs to 15 residues. CDR3 loop: CASSLAGVLYNEQFF. CDR3 sequence (DNA): TGTGCCAGCAGCTTGGCAGGCGTTCTATACAATGAGCAGTTCTTC.

V usage is TRBV5-4 and J usage is TRBJ2-1; 15 bases align to TRBD2. The CDR3 covers 15 residues. Germline-derived CDR1 and CDR2 are SGHNT and YYREEE (reference sequence). Trimming at V came to 4 bases and at J to 7 bases, leaving 3 bases not matched to a gene. The CDR3 loop reads CASSDGTSGRNEQFF. Written as DNA, the CDR3 is TGTGCCAGCAGCGATGGGACTAGCGGGAGGAATGAGCAGTTCTTC.

A few counts support this clone. This chain links TRBV9 with TRBJ2-3, with D possibly TRBD2 on 7 matching bases. The ends were cut back, 4 bases at V and 4 bases at J, with 25 bases in the middle. This CDR3 has 18 residues. Germline CDR1 reads SGDLS; CDR2 reads YYNGEE. CDR3 bases: TGTGCCAGCAGCTTGAGATCCTTCGACCTGCGGGGGCCAGATACGCAGTATTTT. It codes for CASSLRSFDLRGPDTQYF.

The chain employs TRBV27 and TRBJ2-7, with a possible D match to TRBD1 (5 bases). In germline, CDR1 is MNHEY, CDR2 SMNVEV (reference sequence). The V and J ends lost 11 bases and 3 bases respectively, with 14 bases between them. The CDR3 spans 12 residues. The chain's CDR3 is CASQGVGYEQYF. The CDR3 nucleotides are TGTGCCTCCCAAGGGGTAGGCTACGAGCAGTACTTC.

The chain joins TRBV6-1 to TRBJ1-5, with D possibly being TRBD1 (5 bases). CDR3 length: 14 amino acids. CDR1 is MNHNS and CDR2 is SASEGT in the germline V gene. The V gene lost 8 bases and the J gene lost 4 bases, with 15 bases spanning the gap. This CDR3 is CASRDRSGNQPQHF. The CDR3 nucleotides read TGTGCCAGCCGCGACAGATCAGGGAATCAGCCCCAGCATTTT.

J is TRBJ1-5 and V is TRBV5-1; D remains ambiguous. The CDR3 spans 15 residues. CDR1 SGHRS and CDR2 YFSETQ come from the germline V gene. V lost 0 bases, J lost 4 bases, and 11 bases lay in between. CDR3 region: CASSLAGELNQPQHF. CDR3 in DNA: TGCGCCAGCAGCTTGGCCGGGGAATTAAATCAGCCCCAGCATTTT.

The V and J genes are TRBV27 and TRBJ2-7; tentatively, D is TRBD2 (6 bases). CDR3 length: 13 residues. V was trimmed by 8 bases and J by 2 bases, leaving 13 bases between them. Looked up from germline, CDR1 is MNHEY and CDR2 is SMNVEV (reference sequence). CDR3 coding DNA: TGTGCCAGCGGGAGGCATTCAACCTACGAGCAGTACTTC. Protein sequence: CASGRHSTYEQYF.

Only one count was recorded for this clone. The chain employs TRBV5-1 and TRBJ2-5; TRBD1 matches 9 bases. The J call may be incorrect, as the DNA end agrees better with TRBJ2-7. The germline CDR1 and CDR2 sequences are SGHRS and YFSETQ. The CDR3 totals 14 residues. For the CDR3, the DNA is TGCGCCAGCTTTTCGGGGACAGGGCGCTACGAGCAGTACTTC. This gives the protein CASFSGTGRYEQYF.

This clone appeared a single time. The J gene is TRBJ1-1, the V gene TRBV7-2; 9 positions agree with TRBD1. Germline CDR1 is SGHTA and CDR2 is FQGNSA. Trimming removed 3 bases from V and 4 bases from J; junction bases left unmatched: 3. CDR3 length: 14 residues. The CDR3 sequence is CASSLGTGTTEAFF. The DNA of the CDR3 is TGTGCCAGCAGCTTGGGGACAGGGACCACTGAAGCTTTCTTT.

About this clone itself: The identical CDR3 is also encoded by other nucleotide sequences in the sample. The chain has TRBV6-1 and TRBJ1-5; 7 bases agree with TRBD1. V lost 6 bases to trimming and J lost 4 bases; unmatched junction nucleotides: 3. Germline values: CDR1 MNHNS, CDR2 SASEGT. The CDR3 spans 13 residues. The CDR3: CASRTGSNQPQHF. CDR3 nucleotide sequence: TGTGCCAGCAGGACAGGGAGTAATCAGCCCCAGCATTTT.

This chain joins TRBV25-1 and TRBJ2-1, with D perhaps matching TRBD2 (5 bases). Germline V gene lookup returns CDR1 MGHDK and CDR2 SYGVNS. V lost 3 bases and J lost 9, with 18 bases in between. The CDR3 contains 15 residues. In DNA, the CDR3 is TGTGCCAGCAGTGATTTTACGGGAAAAGGCCCTGAGCAGTTCTTC. Amino acid sequence: CASSDFTGKGPEQFF.

This clone appeared a single time. V gene TRBV9 combines with J gene TRBJ1-1; TRBD1 might be the D (5 bases). With 4 bases removed from V and 1 base from J, the gap between germline ends came to 11 bases. CDR1 is SGDLS, CDR2 YYNGEE, per germline. CDR3 size: 14 residues. CDR3: CASSLTGQNTEAFF. The CDR3 DNA reads as TGTGCCAGCAGCCTCACCGGACAGAACACTGAAGCTTTCTTT.

This chain connects TRBV4-1 to TRBJ1-2, with D uncertain. This CDR3 contains 11 residues. V dropped 5 bases and J dropped 11 bases, with 12 bases sitting between them. Germline-derived CDR1 and CDR2 are MGHRA and YSYEKL. As DNA, the CDR3 is TGCGCCAGCAGCGAGGCGTCGTGGTACACCTTC. It encodes CASSEASWYTF.

Note on this clone: The junction departs from the called germline gene at one end, perhaps through a read error. The J gene is TRBJ2-3, the V gene TRBV7-7; 7 nucleotides agree with TRBD2. Germline-derived CDR1 and CDR2 are SSHAT and FNYEAQ (reference sequence). The CDR3 runs to 16 residues. CDR3 bases: TGTGCTAGCAGCTTAGAGTATAGCGGGAGCACAGATACGCAGTATTTT. Protein: CASSLEYSGSTDTQYF.

This chain connects TRBV2 to TRBJ1-5; D is possibly TRBD1 (6 bases). This CDR3 is built from 17 residues. Per the germline V gene, CDR1 is SNHLY and CDR2 is FYNNEI. V was trimmed by 2 bases and J by 1 base, leaving 15 bases between them. The DNA for the CDR3 is TGTGCCAGCAGTGAATCTCAGGGGCGGTGGAGCAATCAGCCCCAGCATTTT. Its translation is CASSESQGRWSNQPQHF.

This sequence joins TRBV7-9 and TRBJ2-1, with TRBD2 matching over 12 bases. The CDR3 covers 18 residues. V gave up 5 bases and J gave up 9 bases; unmatched junction bases: 17. Germline V gene sequence: CDR1 SEHNR, CDR2 FQNEAQ (reference sequence). The CDR3 reads CASSESGSSGGARGEQFF. The CDR3 DNA reads TGTGCCAGCAGCGAGAGTGGGTCTAGCGGGGGGGCTCGAGGTGAGCAGTTCTTC.

The chain uses TRBV4-1 and TRBJ2-7; D is possibly TRBD1 (6 bases). Germline loops: CDR1 MGHRA, CDR2 YSYEKL. The CDR3 covers 15 residues. V was trimmed by 5 bases and J by 1 base, leaving 15 bases between them. The chain's CDR3 is CASSSRDKVSYEQYF. The CDR3 nucleotides are TGCGCCAGCAGCTCCCGGGACAAAGTATCCTACGAGCAGTACTTC.